Below, 25 T cell receptor beta chains from the same sample are listed, as sequenced in a study of blood T cell repertoires in COVID-19. Repertoires were generated with immunoSEQ multiplex PCR, while TCRdb's copy carries only in-frame clones and drops some. Of 250,000 to 400,000 clones listed, about 91% are singletons. Sequencing was carried out using peripheral blood. The receptors originated from a woman aged 25-40 years with COVID-19, enrolled during active disease.

V usage is TRBV4-1 and J usage is TRBJ1-3; D remains ambiguous. The germline CDR1 and CDR2 sequences are MGHRA and YSYEKL. Trimming took off 5 bases at V and 1 base at J, with 12 bases between the two ends. The length of the CDR3 is 15 residues. The CDR3 loop reads CASSERAESGNTIYF. DNA of the CDR3: TGCGCCAGCAGCGAGCGGGCCGAGTCTGGAAACACCATATATTTT.

V is TRBV18 and J is TRBJ1-4; D not certain. Germline V gives CDR1 KGHSH, CDR2 LQKENI. The ends were cut back, 4 bases at V and 7 bases at J, with 16 bases in the middle. This CDR3 region has 15 residues. The CDR3 nucleotides read TGTGCCAGCTCACTTAGGGAGTTTGGAGGTGAAAAACTGTTTTTT. Its protein is CASSLREFGGEKLFF.

This chain connects TRBV18 to TRBJ1-5; D is perhaps TRBD1 (5 bases). This CDR3 is 16 amino acids long. From germline, CDR1 is KGHSH and CDR2 LQKENI. The V and J ends lost 4 bases and 1 base respectively, with 14 bases between them. This chain's CDR3 is CASSLATGGSNQPQHF. CDR3 nucleotide sequence: TGTGCCAGCTCACTTGCGACCGGGGGGAGCAATCAGCCCCAGCATTTT.

The chain recombines TRBV19 with TRBJ1-3; D unclear. V lost 2 bases and J 0 bases, leaving 8 bases between the germline ends. The CDR3 loop spans 15 amino acids. Germline lookup yields CDR1 LNHDA and CDR2 SQIVND (reference sequence). The CDR3 DNA reads as TGTGCCAGTAGTATATCCCTCCTCTCTGGAAACACCATATATTTT. Protein: CASSISLLSGNTIYF.

This sequence joins TRBV19 and TRBJ2-3, with 9 bases that match TRBD2. With V trimmed by 5 bases and J by 2 bases, 11 bases remained unmatched. Germline values: CDR1 LNHDA, CDR2 SQIVND (reference sequence). The CDR3 sequence is 17 residues long. The CDR3 loop reads CASSLTMRGGYTDTQYF. DNA for the CDR3: TGTGCCAGTAGTCTAACCATGCGGGGGGGTTACACAGATACGCAGTATTTT.

The genes are TRBV30 and TRBJ1-6, with D possibly TRBD1 on 5 matching bases. CDR3 length: 14 residues. V lost 8 bases and J lost 0, with 11 bases in between. CDR1 and CDR2 (germline): GTSNPN, SVGIG (reference sequence). The chain's CDR3 is CAGQDDSYNSPLHF. The DNA of the CDR3 is TGTGCCGGACAAGACGACTCCTATAATTCACCCCTCCACTTT.

This chain links TRBV15 with TRBJ1-1; D call uncertain. V gave up 4 bases and J gave up 2 bases, with 5 bases separating them. The CDR3 is made up of 12 amino acids. CDR1 LNHNV and CDR2 YYDKDF come from the germline V gene (reference sequence). CDR3 sequence: CATSTGNTEAFF. For the CDR3, the DNA is TGTGCCACCAGCACAGGCAACACTGAAGCTTTCTTT.

This clone was detected only once. CDR3 nucleotide sequence: TGTGCCATCAGTTACGCCCGGGAGAACTACGAGCAGTACTTC. The encoded protein is CAISYARENYEQYF. The rearrangement joins TRBV10-3 to TRBJ2-7; a weak D match, TRBD2 (6 bases). The CDR3 totals 14 residues. CDR1 and CDR2 (germline): ENHRY, SYGVKD. V lost 5 bases to trimming and J lost 3 bases, with 14 bases between them.

The rearrangement uses TRBV2 and TRBJ2-1; 9 nucleotides line up with TRBD1. The germline V gene encodes CDR1 SNHLY and CDR2 FYNNEI. V was pared by 5 bases and J by 7 bases, with 3 bases of the junction left unmatched. There are 13 residues in the CDR3. The CDR3 nucleotides read TGTGCCAGCAGTAATGGACAGGGGAATGAGCAGTTCTTC. Its translation is CASSNGQGNEQFF.

This clone was counted once. The chain joins TRBV19 to TRBJ2-7; 9 bases are a match to TRBD1. The CDR3 has 15 residues. The J segment lost 3 bases and the V segment lost 3 bases, leaving 6 bases of the junction unmatched. The germline CDR1 and CDR2 sequences are LNHDA and SQIVND (reference sequence). CDR3 amino acids: CASSITGGAYYEQYF. For the CDR3, the DNA is TGTGCCAGTAGTATCACAGGGGGCGCTTACTACGAGCAGTACTTC.

The chain carries TRBV2 and TRBJ1-1; D not certain. The ends were cut back, 7 bases at V and 11 bases at J, with 17 bases in the middle. The CDR3 spans 12 residues. Germline CDR1 and CDR2: SNHLY and FYNNEI. The CDR3 coding sequence is TGTGCCAGCAACGGGGAGGGAGGGCGTGCTTTCTTT. Protein: CASNGEGGRAFF.

The chain employs TRBV19 and TRBJ2-3, with 7 bases aligning to TRBD1. Trimming at V came to 3 bases and at J to 4 bases, leaving 10 bases not matched to a gene. From germline, CDR1 is LNHDA and CDR2 SQIVND (reference sequence). The CDR3 has 16 residues. CDR3 coding DNA: TGTGCCAGTAGTATTCTTCAGGGGGATGGGGCAGATACGCAGTATTTT. This codes for CASSILQGDGADTQYF.

For the CDR3, the DNA is TGTGCCACCAGCAGAGAAGGATCTCGGGGGGGTACTGAAGCTTTCTTT. Its translation is CATSREGSRGGTEAFF. The rearrangement uses TRBV15 and TRBJ1-1, with D maybe TRBD1 (5 bases). CDR1 is LNHNV and CDR2 is YYDKDF in the germline V gene (reference sequence). CDR3 length: 16 amino acids. Trimming stripped 0 bases from V and 5 bases from J, with 16 bases between.

V and J are TRBV19 and TRBJ1-2, with D tentatively TRBD1 (5 bases). V lost 0 bases and J lost 0, with 8 bases in between. CDR3 length equals 15 residues. Germline V gene lookup returns CDR1 LNHDA and CDR2 SQIVND (reference sequence). The DNA of the CDR3 is TGTGCCAGTAGTATAGAGGAGGGGCCTAACTATGGCTACACCTTC. Protein product: CASSIEEGPNYGYTF.

This clone appeared once. The V and J genes are TRBV6-5 and TRBJ2-1, with 10 bases lining up with TRBD2. The J segment lost 8 bases and the V segment lost 6 bases, leaving 10 bases of the junction unmatched. The CDR3 is made up of 15 amino acids. The germline gives CDR1 MNHEY, CDR2 SVGAGI. This CDR3 reads CASRPSGGAVYEQFF. CDR3 DNA: TGTGCCAGCAGACCCAGCGGGGGGGCTGTCTATGAGCAGTTCTTC.

This clone was seen just once. This chain links TRBV18 with TRBJ2-3, with D possibly TRBD1 on 5 matching bases. This CDR3 is built from 14 residues. The germline V gene has CDR1 KGHSH and CDR2 LQKENI. The germline V and J ends were trimmed by 3 bases and 1 base, with 8 bases remaining between them. Written as DNA, the CDR3 is TGTGCCAGCTCACCGACAGTGGGCACAGATACGCAGTATTTT. Residues: CASSPTVGTDTQYF.

The chain links TRBV6-6 to TRBJ2-7, with TRBD1 as a possible D gene (6 bases). This CDR3 is 16 amino acids long. Trimming took off 0 bases at V and 0 bases at J, with 12 bases between the two ends. Germline V CDR1 and CDR2: MNHNY, SVGAGI (reference sequence). As DNA, the CDR3 is TGTGCCAGCAGTTACTCCCCAGGGGCAAGCTCCTACGAGCAGTACGTC. This translates into CASSYSPGASSYEQYV.

The gene calls are TRBV5-5 and TRBJ1-2; 7 nucleotides align to TRBD1. V lost 4 bases to trimming and J lost 8 bases; unmatched junction nucleotides: 8. The germline gives CDR1 SGHKS, CDR2 YYEKEE (reference sequence). The CDR3 is 13 residues long. The CDR3 DNA is TGTGCCAGCAGCCGACAGGGAACGGGGGGCTACACCTTC. Translated: CASSRQGTGGYTF.

This chain links TRBV28 with TRBJ1-6; 7 bases are shared with TRBD1. Germline assignment: CDR1 MDHEN and CDR2 SYDVKM. Trimming removed 7 bases from V and 7 bases from J; junction bases left unmatched: 10. This CDR3 spans 15 amino acids. The CDR3 is CASIQGGTENSPLHF. The CDR3 DNA reads as TGTGCCAGCATCCAAGGGGGGACAGAGAATTCACCCCTCCACTTT.

V and J are TRBV29-1 and TRBJ1-2, with TRBD1 as a possible D gene (6 bases). The ends were cut back, 1 base at V and 2 bases at J, with 11 bases in the middle. Germline V gene data show CDR1 as SQVTM and CDR2 as ANQGSEA. This CDR3 is built from 14 residues. Here the CDR3 DNA reads TGCAGCGTTGAAGCGGGGGGCTACAACTATGGCTACACCTTC. It is translated as CSVEAGGYNYGYTF.

The V call is TRBV6-2 or TRBV6-3, the J call TRBJ1-1; TRBD1 agrees at 8 bases. CDR1 MNHEY and CDR2 SVGEGT come from the germline V gene. Trimming took 2 bases from V and 8 from J; bases not matched to a gene: 10. This CDR3 spans 15 amino acids. In DNA, the CDR3 is TGTGCCAGCAGTTACCCAACACCAGGGGGCGGAGAAGCTTTCTTT. Translating gives CASSYPTPGGGEAFF.

This clone was detected only once. V is TRBV5-1 and J is TRBJ2-3, with 9 bases matching TRBD2. The V and J ends lost 8 bases and 5 bases, in that order; junction bases with no gene match: 9. Germline V gives CDR1 SGHRS, CDR2 YFSETQ. The CDR3 length is 14 residues. The CDR3 reads CASLRGGAEDTQYF. CDR3 bases: TGCGCCAGTCTCCGCGGGGGGGCCGAAGATACGCAGTATTTT.

V gene TRBV9 combines with J gene TRBJ1-2; possibly TRBD1 for D (6 bases). Germline lookup yields CDR1 SGDLS and CDR2 YYNGEE. V was shortened by 0 bases and J by 4 bases, with 10 bases between the two germline ends. This CDR3 spans 14 amino acids. Written as DNA, the CDR3 is TGTGCCAGCAGCGTAGGGCAGGGGACCTATGGCTACACCTTC. Its translation: CASSVGQGTYGYTF.

This clone was seen once. The DNA of the CDR3 is TGTGCCAGTAGTTTGGACAGGCGGTACGAGCAGTACTTC. This codes for CASSLDRRYEQYF. The chain uses TRBV19 and TRBJ2-7; TRBD1 agrees at 7 bases. From germline, CDR1 is LNHDA and CDR2 SQIVND (reference sequence). V shed 5 bases and J 4 bases; nucleotides not matched to a gene: 5. This CDR3 comprises 13 residues.

In DNA form, the CDR3 reads TGTGCCAGCAGACTTTTGACAGGGACCTATGGCTACACCTTC. It yields the protein CASRLLTGTYGYTF. The gene calls are TRBV6-5 and TRBJ1-2; TRBD1 aligns across 7 bases. J gave up 4 bases and V 6 bases, and 8 bases lay outside the gene matches. CDR1 is MNHEY, CDR2 SVGAGI, per germline. The CDR3 has 14 amino acids.